This T cell receptor beta chain originates from a study of response to subunit inactivated influenza vaccine (dated by TCRdb to between 2018 and 2020). With regard to the full study: Deep quantitative T cell receptor repertoire profiling was used in the study to track responses to a trivalent subunit inactivated influenza vaccine. Overall results and qualifications from the work: According to the authors, only a limited number of new T cells may be recruited by each seasonal influenza vaccination.

The protocol used for the library was RT-PCR. The sequencer was an Illumina HiSeq 2500. Clones were called with MiXCR by TCRdb after fastp trimmed the public reads at Q25, and only in-frame beta chains were retained. Each entry is one CDR3 protein sequence, shown with its most common DNA and genes. This sample holds about half a million distinct CDR3 sequences; around 9.9% were observed only once. The top ten constitute approximately 12% of the sample. The sample's time point label, decoded: 45 days after influenza vaccine administration. Worth noting for this clonotype: There is no known antigen for this receptor. Base-call qualities are not available, and no considerably larger clone is one nucleotide away.

This material consisted of PBMCs from blood, taken 45 days after vaccination. This sequence originates from a man aged 50-60 years who received an inactivated influenza vaccine. Donor details come from another sample of the same person, matched by shared clones.

The CDR3 protein sequence reads: CASSQEGQGGTGELFF. The nucleotides are TGCGCCAGCAGCCAAGAAGGGCAGGGAGGCACCGGGGAGCTGTTTTTT. The rearranged chain carries TRBV4-1 and TRBJ2-2, and possibly TRBD2, on 6 matching bases. As encoded in the germline V gene, CDR1 is MGHRA while CDR2 is YSYEKL. From cysteine to phenylalanine, the CDR3 is 16 amino acids long. Here the CDR3 DNA is all that survives: 48 bases in frame from base 1. V and J lose 0 bases and 4 bases, and a span of 12 bases separates them.